The T cell receptor (beta chain) described here comes from a study of PD-1 blockade in classical Hodgkin lymphoma. V was trimmed by 4 bases and J by 0 bases, leaving 11 bases between them. The CDR3 has 15 amino acids. Germline V gene lookup returns CDR1 SGHRS and CDR2 YFSETQ. All trial patients relapsed after autologous stem cell transplantation. Profiled with immunoSEQ multiplex PCR; TCRdb holds only in-frame clones, not every one. Seen here are some 150,000 clones, 78% observed once, and the top ten hold roughly a tenth. Study-wide results and caveats: Lower baseline TCR diversity was reported for newly diagnosed patients than for healthy donors. At C4D1, TCR diversity had climbed significantly for CD4+ cells, though not for CD8+ cells. Excluded were patients who started nivolumab under 1 year after ASCT, a group that had lower diversity.

Remarks on this clone: Its antigen is currently unknown.

This receptor was identified in a human donor with classical Hodgkin lymphoma. Here the sequenced sample was peripheral blood mononuclear cells (PBMCs), taken before the second cycle of nivolumab. This chain joins TRBV5-1 and TRBJ2-1; no clear D. For the CDR3, the DNA is TGCGCCAGCAGCCCTCCACTGAGCTCCTACAATGAGCAGTTCTTC. Translation: CASSPPLSSYNEQFF. Full variable domain (rest looked up from reference TRBV5-1 and TRBJ2-1): KAGVTQTPRYLIKTRGQQVTLSCSPISGHRSVSWYQQTPGQGLQFLFEYFSETQRNKGNFPGRFSGRQFSNSRSEMNVSTLELGDSALYLCASSPPLSSYNEQFFGPGTRLTVL.